Included here is one TCR beta chain sequence, with context. At the DNA level, this CDR3 is encoded by other sequences in the same sample as well. Per the study methods: Cell counts per sample came from amplifying reference gene primers. The assay was immunoSEQ multiplex PCR, and TCRdb's table has in-frame clones only and misses some. V and J calls plus clone size are reproduced from that table; the DNA served to infer D and trimming. This sample yields 67,000 or so clones, of which roughly 80% are seen a single time; about 0.87% belongs to the top ten. This CDR3 has 14 amino acids. Germline CDR1 and CDR2: KGHSH and LQKENI. V dropped 3 bases and J dropped 2 bases, with 10 bases sitting between them. The sample originates from a study of blood T cell repertoires in COVID-19. The overall study: The United States, Italy and Spain provided the acute and convalescent COVID-19 samples. The cDNA or gDNA used as material had been derived from T cells, B-cell-depleted T cells, or PBMCs.

This chain uses TRBV18 with TRBJ2-5; D possibly corresponds to TRBD2 (5 bases). The sequenced sample was peripheral blood. The sequence derives from a woman in her 70s with acute or convalescent COVID-19. CDR3 sequence: CASSPSGSQETQYF. The CDR3 DNA reads TGTGCCAGCTCACCGTCGGGGAGTCAAGAGACCCAGTACTTC. The entire variable domain, with the rest obtained from reference TRBV18 and TRBJ2-5, is as follows: NAGVMQNPRHLVRRRGQEARLRCSPMKGHSHVYWYRQLPEEGLKFMVYLQKENIIDESGMPKERFSAEFPKEGPSILRIQQVVRGDSAAYFCASSPSGSQETQYFGPGTRLLVL.